The following is a T cell receptor (beta chain) sequence with its context. Assay used: immunoSEQ multiplex PCR; TCRdb lists only in-frame clones, some missing. This sample carries around 18,000 clones, 70% to 75% of them seen once, and the ten largest clones take 30% to 35%. Trimming removed 4 bases at V and 4 bases at J, with 11 bases between. The germline V gene encodes CDR1 GTSNPN and CDR2 SVGIG (reference sequence). There are 12 residues in the CDR3. These data originate in a study of sequential checkpoint blockade in melanoma. Study information: Randomization was 1:1 between first-line nivolumab→ipilimumab and ipilimumab→nivolumab.

Treatment meaning: randomized to nivolumab then ipilimumab (arm A) or the reverse (arm B). None of the patients previously received DNA-damaging chemotherapy. PBMC sorting kept live CD3+CD8+ cells without CD19 or CD56. The sequence was obtained from a human donor with melanoma. The source was CD8+ T cells sorted from blood (inferred from file names), collected from a patient given nivolumab and ipilimumab in sequence. The chain carries TRBV30 and TRBJ2-7; TRBD1 is a possible D gene (5 bases). CDR3 in DNA: TGTGCCTGGAAGCCAGGGCTGTACGAGCAGTACTTC. This encodes CAWKPGLYEQYF.